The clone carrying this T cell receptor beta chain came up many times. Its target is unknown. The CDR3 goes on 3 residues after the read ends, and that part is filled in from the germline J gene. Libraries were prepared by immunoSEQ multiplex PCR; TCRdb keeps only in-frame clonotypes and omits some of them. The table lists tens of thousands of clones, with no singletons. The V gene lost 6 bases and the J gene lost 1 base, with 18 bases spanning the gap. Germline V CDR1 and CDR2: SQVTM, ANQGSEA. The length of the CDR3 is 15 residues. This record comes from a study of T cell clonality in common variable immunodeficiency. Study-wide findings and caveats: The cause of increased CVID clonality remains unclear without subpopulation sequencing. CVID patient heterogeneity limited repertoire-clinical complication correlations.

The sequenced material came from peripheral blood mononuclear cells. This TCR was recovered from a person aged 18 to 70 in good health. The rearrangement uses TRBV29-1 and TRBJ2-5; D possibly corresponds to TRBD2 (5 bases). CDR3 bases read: TGCAGCGTCCCTTGGAGGAAAAGCGTCCAAGAGACC. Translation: CSVPWRKSVQET. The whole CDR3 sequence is CSVPWRKSVQETQYF.